In its sample, the clone carrying this T cell receptor beta chain was seen once. Its target is unknown. The data belong to a study of cytomegalovirus exposure and HLA in healthy donors. Study-level points and caveats: Later, an analysis showed that TCR beta chains associated with HLA were more clonally expanded than others that were equally common.

The PCR made use of 60 Vbeta and 13 Jbeta primers. TCRdb's table, derived via immunoSEQ multiplex PCR, lists solely in-frame clones and lacks some. The sample lists about 150,000 clones; around 80% were seen once. At collection, donors were nominally healthy, but unrecorded immune exposures were probable. The V gene's germline CDR1 is LNHDA and CDR2 SQIVND (reference sequence). V lost 6 bases and J lost 5; bases outside the gene matches: 4. This CDR3 spans 14 amino acids. The TCR comes from a woman aged 50 to 60 in good health and CMV-seropositive. Sequenced input: PBMCs. The chain combines TRBV19 with TRBJ1-5; 10 nucleotides agree with TRBD1. The CDR3: CASRGTGADQPQHF. CDR3 DNA sequence: TGTGCCAGTAGAGGGACAGGGGCAGATCAGCCCCAGCATTTT.